This T cell receptor beta chain was observed in a study of T cell responses to AZD1222 COVID-19 vaccine. Findings and caveats of the study: Spike-specific TCR breadth rose after two AZD1222 doses, and depth rose as well. Donors were largely white British and mainly female; clonal diversity was possibly underestimated. Of spike-specific TCRs, nearly half reportedly target regions left unmutated in variants. Only a handful of AZD1222 recipients, more than five in all, had baseline seropositivity.

Concerning this clone itself: Its antigen remains unidentified.

The protocol was immunoSEQ multiplex PCR, while the TCRdb copy is restricted to in-frame clones and leaves out a portion. The sample lists about 150,000 clones, roughly 84% occurring once. This CDR3 region has 14 residues. Looked up from germline, CDR1 is MNHEY and CDR2 is SMNVEV (reference sequence). Losses at the gene ends were 5 bases for V and 5 bases for J; bases not matched to a gene: 9. This specimen consisted of peripheral blood, obtained on day 0 of AZD1222 vaccination. The TCR originated in an adult in good health. The chain is built from TRBV27 and TRBJ2-7; 7 bases agree with TRBD1. CDR3 nucleotides: TGTGCCAGCAGTCAAACAGGGGTTCGTAACGAGCAGTACTTC. Protein product: CASSQTGVRNEQYF.